The 8 T cell receptor beta chains below all came from one sample that was sequenced in a study of regulatory T cells in long-lasting Graves disease. Time point described: newly diagnosed GD, antithyroid drugs for less than 3 months. PBMC RNA served as the TCR library source. CDR3 regions were amplified by Arm-PCR using iRepertoire HTBI primers to build TCR beta libraries. One entry per CDR3 protein, called by TCRdb with MiXCR from the multiplex PCR reads. The profile shows about 530,000 distinct CDR3 sequences, 15% to 20% of them singletons. This sample was also put to use in a study of T cells in Graves' hyperthyroidism and ophthalmopathy.

The input for sequencing was peripheral blood mononuclear cells (PBMCs), taken at new diagnosis, from a patient treated with antithyroid drugs. These receptors originate from a woman aged 40 to 65 with Graves disease.

This clonotype was observed at least ten times. The chain couples TRBV6-5 to TRBJ2-1, with a weak D call TRBD2 (6 bases). Trimming removed 4 bases at V and 8 bases at J, with 9 bases between. Germline V gene lookup returns CDR1 MNHEY and CDR2 SVGAGI. The CDR3 is 12 amino acids. The CDR3 nucleotides are TGTGCCAGCAGTTGGGGGGTGCATGAGCAGTTCTTC. Amino acids: CASSWGVHEQFF.

This clonotype was observed a few times. This sequence joins TRBV6-1 and TRBJ1-3, with TRBD1 as a possible D gene (5 bases). Trimming took off 6 bases at V and 8 bases at J, with 17 bases between the two ends. The CDR3 is 14 residues long. Germline V gene lookup returns CDR1 MNHNS and CDR2 SASEGT. CDR3 nucleotides: TGTGCCAGCAGGTCCGGGACGGTGGTGGACACCATATATTTT. Translated, it gives CASRSGTVVDTIYF.

This clonotype was observed at least ten times. The J gene is TRBJ2-2, the V gene TRBV12-5, with unresolved D. The CDR3 covers 16 residues. Germline CDR1 and CDR2: LGHNT and FRNRAP. With 3 bases removed from V and 1 base from J, the gap between germline ends came to 12 bases. The CDR3 region is CASGFRRRQNTGELFF. DNA of the CDR3: TGTGCTAGTGGTTTCCGACGGAGACAGAACACCGGGGAGCTGTTTTTT.

The table lists this clonotype with many counts. The chain links TRBV7-9 to TRBJ2-7; no reliable D call. Trimming took off 0 bases at V and 4 bases at J, with 13 bases between the two ends. Germline loops: CDR1 SEHNR, CDR2 FQNEAQ (reference sequence). This CDR3 is 15 amino acids long. CDR3 amino acids: CASSLAPPAVYEQYF. The CDR3 region has the DNA TGTGCCAGCAGCTTAGCTCCACCGGCCGTGTACGAGCAGTACTTC.

This clonotype showed up just a few times. The genes are TRBV7-2 and TRBJ1-5; no reliable D call. There are 15 residues in the CDR3. Trimming removed 1 base at V and 2 bases at J, with 9 bases between. Germline V gives CDR1 SGHTA, CDR2 FQGNSA. The CDR3: CASSLGEFGNQPQHF. CDR3 nucleotide sequence: TGTGCCAGCAGCTTAGGGGAATTTGGCAATCAGCCCCAGCATTTT.

This clonotype was seen a few times. This chain joins TRBV5-1 and TRBJ2-5, with D possibly TRBD2 on 6 matching bases. This CDR3 has 14 amino acids. Per the germline V gene, CDR1 is SGHRS and CDR2 is YFSETQ. Trimming took 0 bases from V and 5 from J, leaving 11 bases between them. For the CDR3, the DNA is TGCGCCAGCAGCTTGGAACGGGGGTCGGAGACCCAGTACTTC. Translated, it gives CASSLERGSETQYF.

CDR3 nucleotide sequence: TGTGCCAGCAGCAAAACAGGGACCGGGGAGCTGTTTTTT. The encoded protein is CASSKTGTGELFF. The chain links TRBV7-3 to TRBJ2-2; D may be TRBD1 (6 bases). This CDR3 spans 13 amino acids. The germline gives CDR1 SGHTA, CDR2 FQGTGA. The germline V and J ends were trimmed by 5 bases and 5 bases, with 9 bases remaining between them.

This clonotype occurred a few times. This chain joins TRBV4-2 and TRBJ1-1, with D possibly matching TRBD1 (5 bases). Germline CDR1 is LGHNA and CDR2 is YNFKEQ. This CDR3 spans 14 amino acids. V was pared by 8 bases and J by 0 bases, with 13 bases between. In nucleotides, the CDR3 is TGTGCCAGCGGGGGTGGGGGACTGAACACTGAAGCTTTCTTT. This sequence encodes CASGGGGLNTEAFF.